The present TCR beta chain was sequenced within a study of graft-versus-host responses after intestinal transplantation. About the study: Induction with anti-thymocyte globulin, then tacrolimus and steroids for about 3 years, was given to all recipients.

The table came from immunoSEQ multiplex PCR; TCRdb's copy has only in-frame clones and leaves some out. The sample gives roughly 100,000 clones, roughly 93% of which show up once; 1% to 1.5% is in the top ten. About this clone itself: The target antigen is unknown.

Germline-derived CDR1 and CDR2 are LNHNV and YYDKDF (reference sequence). V was cut by 2 bases and J by 3 bases, with 11 bases left in between. The CDR3 spans 15 residues. The chain combines TRBV15 with TRBJ1-5; D unclear. Material: unstimulated CD8+ T cells sorted from spleen or lymph node cells, obtained before intestinal transplant. This TCR derives from a human donor who received an intestinal transplant. CDR3 amino acids: CATSRPPSNNQPQHF. The CDR3, as DNA: TGTGCCACCAGCAGACCACCATCCAACAATCAGCCCCAGCATTTT.